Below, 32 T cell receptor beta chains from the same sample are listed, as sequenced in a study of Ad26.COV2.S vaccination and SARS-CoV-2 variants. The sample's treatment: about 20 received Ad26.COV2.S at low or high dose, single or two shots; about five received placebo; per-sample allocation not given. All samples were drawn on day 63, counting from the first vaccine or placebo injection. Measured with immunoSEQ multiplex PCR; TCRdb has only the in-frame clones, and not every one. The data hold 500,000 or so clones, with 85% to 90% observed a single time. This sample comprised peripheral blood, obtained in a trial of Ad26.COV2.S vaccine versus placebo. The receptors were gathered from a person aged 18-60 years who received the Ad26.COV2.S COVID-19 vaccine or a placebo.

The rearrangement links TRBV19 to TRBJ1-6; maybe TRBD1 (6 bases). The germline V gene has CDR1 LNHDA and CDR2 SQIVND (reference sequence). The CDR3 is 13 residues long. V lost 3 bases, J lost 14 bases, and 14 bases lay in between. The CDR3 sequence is CASSMGRGAALHF. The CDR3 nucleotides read TGTGCCAGTAGTATGGGACGGGGGGCAGCCCTCCACTTT. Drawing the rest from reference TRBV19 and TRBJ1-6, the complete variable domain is DGGITQSPKYLFRKEGQNVTLSCEQNLNHDAMYWYRQDPGQGLRLIYYSQIVNDFQKGDIAEGYSVSREKKESFPLTVTSAQKNPTAFYLCASSMGRGAALHFGNGTRLTVT.

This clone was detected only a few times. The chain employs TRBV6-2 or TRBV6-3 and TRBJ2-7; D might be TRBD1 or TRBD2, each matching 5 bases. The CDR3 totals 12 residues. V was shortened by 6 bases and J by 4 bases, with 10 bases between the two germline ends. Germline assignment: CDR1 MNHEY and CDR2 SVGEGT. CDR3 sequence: CASSPEGYEQYV. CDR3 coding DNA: TGTGCCAGCAGCCCTGAGGGGTACGAGCAGTACGTC.

CDR3 sequence: CASRESYEQYF. CDR3 DNA: TGTGCCAGCAGAGAGTCCTACGAGCAGTACTTC. V gene TRBV28 combines with J gene TRBJ2-7; the D is unclear. V was cut by 6 bases and J by 1 base, with 4 bases left in between. The length of the CDR3 is 11 residues. Germline-derived CDR1 and CDR2 are MDHEN and SYDVKM. Supplemented by reference TRBV28 and TRBJ2-7, the full variable domain reads DVKVTQSSRYLVKRTGEKVFLECVQDMDHENMFWYRQDPGLGLRLIYFSYDVKMKEKGDIPEGYSVSREKKERFSLILESASTNQTSMYLCASRESYEQYFGPGTRLTVT.

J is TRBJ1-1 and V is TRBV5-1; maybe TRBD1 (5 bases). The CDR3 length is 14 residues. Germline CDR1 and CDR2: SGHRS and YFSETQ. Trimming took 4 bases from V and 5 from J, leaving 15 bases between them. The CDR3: CASSIWGAGTEAFF. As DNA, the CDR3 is TGCGCCAGCAGCATTTGGGGCGCAGGGACTGAAGCTTTCTTT.

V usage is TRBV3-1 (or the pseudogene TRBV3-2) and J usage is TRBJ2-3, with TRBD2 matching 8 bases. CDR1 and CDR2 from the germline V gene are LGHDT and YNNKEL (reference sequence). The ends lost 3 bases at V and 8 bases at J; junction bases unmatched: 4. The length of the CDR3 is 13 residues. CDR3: CASSQVGGGTQYF. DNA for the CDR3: TGTGCCAGCAGCCAGGTCGGGGGGGGTACGCAGTATTTT.

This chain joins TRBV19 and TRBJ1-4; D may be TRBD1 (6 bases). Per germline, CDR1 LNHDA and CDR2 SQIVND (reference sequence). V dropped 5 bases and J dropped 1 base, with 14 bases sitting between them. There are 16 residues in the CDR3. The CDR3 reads CASSWGQVETNEKLFF. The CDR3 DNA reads TGTGCCAGTAGTTGGGGGCAAGTGGAAACTAATGAAAAACTGTTTTTT.

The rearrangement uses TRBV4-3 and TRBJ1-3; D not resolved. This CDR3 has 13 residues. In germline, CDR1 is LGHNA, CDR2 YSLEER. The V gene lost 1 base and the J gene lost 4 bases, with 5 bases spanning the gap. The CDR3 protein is CASSQGPGNTIYF. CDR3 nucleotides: TGCGCCAGCAGCCAAGGGCCCGGAAACACCATATATTTT.

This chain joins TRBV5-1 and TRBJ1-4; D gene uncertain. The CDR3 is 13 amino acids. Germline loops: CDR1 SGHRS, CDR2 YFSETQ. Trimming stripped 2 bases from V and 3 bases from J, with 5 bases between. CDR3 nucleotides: TGCGCCAGCAGCTTCCAGTCTAATGAAAAACTGTTTTTT. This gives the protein CASSFQSNEKLFF. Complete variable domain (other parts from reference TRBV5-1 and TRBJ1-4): KAGVTQTPRYLIKTRGQQVTLSCSPISGHRSVSWYQQTPGQGLQFLFEYFSETQRNKGNFPGRFSGRQFSNSRSEMNVSTLELGDSALYLCASSFQSNEKLFFGSGTQLSVL.

The CDR3 DNA reads as TGTGCCAGCAGCTTGGGCGGGTCCGAGGTTTACGGGGAGCTGTTTTTT. Residues: CASSLGGSEVYGELFF. This rearrangement joins TRBV5-4 to TRBJ2-2, with D maybe TRBD2 (5 bases). The CDR3 is 16 residues long. The V and J ends lost 0 bases and 7 bases respectively, with 16 bases between them. Germline V gene data show CDR1 as SGHNT and CDR2 as YYREEE (reference sequence).

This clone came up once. The CDR3 is CASSPIRATTGELFF. CDR3 sequence (DNA): TGCGCCAGCAGCCCCATCCGGGCCACGACCGGGGAGCTGTTTTTT. V is TRBV4-3 and J is TRBJ2-2; no definite D call. Germline CDR1 reads LGHNA; CDR2 reads YSLEER. The CDR3 spans 15 residues. V lost 4 bases and J lost 5, with 14 bases in between.

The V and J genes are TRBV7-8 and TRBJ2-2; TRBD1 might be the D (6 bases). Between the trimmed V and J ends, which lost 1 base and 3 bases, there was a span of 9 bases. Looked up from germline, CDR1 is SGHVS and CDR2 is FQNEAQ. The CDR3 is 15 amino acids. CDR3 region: CASSLDRVYTGELFF. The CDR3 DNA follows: TGTGCCAGCAGCTTAGACAGGGTCTACACCGGGGAGCTGTTTTTT.

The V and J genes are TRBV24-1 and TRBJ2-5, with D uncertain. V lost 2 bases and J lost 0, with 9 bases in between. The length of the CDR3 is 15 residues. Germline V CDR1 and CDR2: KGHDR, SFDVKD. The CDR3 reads CATSDSVPYQETQYF. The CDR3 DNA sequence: TGTGCCACCAGTGATTCCGTACCCTACCAAGAGACCCAGTACTTC.

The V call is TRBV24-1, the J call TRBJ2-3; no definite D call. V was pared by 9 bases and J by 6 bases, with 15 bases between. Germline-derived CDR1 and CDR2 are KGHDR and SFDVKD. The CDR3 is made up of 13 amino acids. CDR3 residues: CATSPAGSDTQYF. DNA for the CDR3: TGTGCCACCTCCCCGGCCGGGTCGGATACGCAGTATTTT.

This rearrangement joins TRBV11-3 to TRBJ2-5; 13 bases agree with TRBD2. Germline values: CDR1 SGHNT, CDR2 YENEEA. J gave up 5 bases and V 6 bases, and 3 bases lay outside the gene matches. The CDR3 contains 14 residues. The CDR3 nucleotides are TGTGCCAGCAGGAAGACTAGCGGGGGGGAGACCCAGTACTTC. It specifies CASRKTSGGETQYF.

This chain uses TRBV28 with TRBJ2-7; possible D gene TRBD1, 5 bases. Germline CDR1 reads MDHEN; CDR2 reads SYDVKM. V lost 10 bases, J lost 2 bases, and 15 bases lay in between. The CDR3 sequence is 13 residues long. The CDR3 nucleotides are TGTGCCACACAATTGGGGCAGGCCTACGAGCAGTACTTC. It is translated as CATQLGQAYEQYF.

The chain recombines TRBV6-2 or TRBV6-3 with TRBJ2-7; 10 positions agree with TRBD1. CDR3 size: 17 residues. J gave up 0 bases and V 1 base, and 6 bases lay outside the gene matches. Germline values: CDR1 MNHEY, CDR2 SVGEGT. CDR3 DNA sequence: TGTGCCAGCAGTTACTGGGAGGGGGACAGGGGCTCCTACGAGCAGTACTTC. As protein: CASSYWEGDRGSYEQYF.

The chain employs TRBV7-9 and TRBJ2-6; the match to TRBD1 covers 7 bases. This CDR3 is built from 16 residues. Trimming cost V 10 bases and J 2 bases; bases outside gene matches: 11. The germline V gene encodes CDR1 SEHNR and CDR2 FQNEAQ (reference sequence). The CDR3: CATTRQGTTGANVLTF. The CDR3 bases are TGTGCCACAACCCGACAGGGAACAACTGGGGCCAACGTCCTGACTTTC. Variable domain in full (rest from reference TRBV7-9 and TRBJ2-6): DTGVSQNPRHKITKRGQNVTFRCDPISEHNRLYWYRQTLGQGPEFLTYFQNEAQLEKSRLLSDRFSAERPKGSFSTLEIQRTEQGDSAMYLCATTRQGTTGANVLTFGAGSRLTVL.

CDR3 amino acids: CASSLQGRDTEAFF. The CDR3 DNA sequence: TGTGCCAGCAGCTTACAGGGGAGGGACACTGAAGCTTTCTTT. This chain joins TRBV5-4 and TRBJ1-1, with 7 bases matching TRBD1. Germline-derived CDR1 and CDR2 are SGHNT and YYREEE (reference sequence). The V segment lost 2 bases and the J segment 3 bases; nucleotides outside the gene matches: 4. The CDR3 runs to 14 residues.

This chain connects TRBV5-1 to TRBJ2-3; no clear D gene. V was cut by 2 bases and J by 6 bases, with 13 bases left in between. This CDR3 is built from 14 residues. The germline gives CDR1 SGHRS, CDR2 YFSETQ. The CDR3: CASSFPNGLDTQYF. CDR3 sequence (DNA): TGCGCCAGCAGCTTCCCTAACGGCCTGGATACGCAGTATTTT.

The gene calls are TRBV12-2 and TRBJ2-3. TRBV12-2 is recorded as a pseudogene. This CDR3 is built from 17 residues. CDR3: CASRLAPFGPNTDTQYF. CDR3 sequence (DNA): TGTGCAAGTCGCTTAGCGCCTTTCGGACCAAACACAGATACGCAGTATTTT.

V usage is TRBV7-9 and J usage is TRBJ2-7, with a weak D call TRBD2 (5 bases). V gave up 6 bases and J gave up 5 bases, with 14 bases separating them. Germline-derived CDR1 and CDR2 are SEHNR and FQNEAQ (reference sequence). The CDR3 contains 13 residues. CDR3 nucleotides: TGTGCCAGCAGGATACTAGGTGTCCACGAGCAGTACTTC. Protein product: CASRILGVHEQYF. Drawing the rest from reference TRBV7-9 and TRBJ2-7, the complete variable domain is DTGVSQNPRHKITKRGQNVTFRCDPISEHNRLYWYRQTLGQGPEFLTYFQNEAQLEKSRLLSDRFSAERPKGSFSTLEIQRTEQGDSAMYLCASRILGVHEQYFGPGTRLTVT.

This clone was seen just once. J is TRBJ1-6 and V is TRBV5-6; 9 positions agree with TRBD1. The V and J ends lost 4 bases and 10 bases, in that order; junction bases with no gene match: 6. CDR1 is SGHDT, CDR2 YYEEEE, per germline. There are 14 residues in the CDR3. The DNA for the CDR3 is TGTGCCAGCAGCCACAGGGGGCTCCCATCACCCCTCCACTTT. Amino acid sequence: CASSHRGLPSPLHF.

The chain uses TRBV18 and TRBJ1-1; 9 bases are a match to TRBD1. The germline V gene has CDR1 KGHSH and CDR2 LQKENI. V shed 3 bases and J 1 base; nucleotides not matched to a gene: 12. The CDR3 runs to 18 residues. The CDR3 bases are TGTGCCAGCTCACCGTCTCCGGGACAGGGAAAGGGGAACACTGAAGCTTTCTTT. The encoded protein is CASSPSPGQGKGNTEAFF.

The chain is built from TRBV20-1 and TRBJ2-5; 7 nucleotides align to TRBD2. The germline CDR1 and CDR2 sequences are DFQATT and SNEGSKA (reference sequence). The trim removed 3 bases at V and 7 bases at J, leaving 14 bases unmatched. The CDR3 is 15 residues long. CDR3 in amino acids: CSASPYSGPGGTQYF. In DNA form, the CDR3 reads TGCAGTGCTAGTCCCTATAGCGGGCCCGGAGGGACCCAGTACTTC.

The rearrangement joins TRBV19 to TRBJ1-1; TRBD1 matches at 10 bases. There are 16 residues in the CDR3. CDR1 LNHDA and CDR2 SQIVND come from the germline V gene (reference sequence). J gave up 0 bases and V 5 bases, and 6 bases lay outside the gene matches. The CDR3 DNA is TGTGCCAGTAGTCCCACGGGACAGGGGATGAACACTGAAGCTTTCTTT. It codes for CASSPTGQGMNTEAFF.

The CDR3 region is CASTITGLSGNTIYF. CDR3 in DNA: TGTGCCAGCACCATCACAGGTCTCTCTGGAAACACCATATATTTT. The V gene is TRBV3-1 (or the pseudogene TRBV3-2), the J gene TRBJ1-3, with D possibly TRBD1 on 5 matching bases. Trimming shortened V by 7 bases and J by 0 bases, and 13 bases separated the two germline ends. The germline CDR1 and CDR2 sequences are LGHDT and YNNKEL (reference sequence). The CDR3 consists of 15 residues.

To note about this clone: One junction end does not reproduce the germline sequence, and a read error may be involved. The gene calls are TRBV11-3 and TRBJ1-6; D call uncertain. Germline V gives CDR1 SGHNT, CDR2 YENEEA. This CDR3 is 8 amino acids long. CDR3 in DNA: TGTGCCAGCAGCCCAAGCCGATTT. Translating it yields CASSPSRF.

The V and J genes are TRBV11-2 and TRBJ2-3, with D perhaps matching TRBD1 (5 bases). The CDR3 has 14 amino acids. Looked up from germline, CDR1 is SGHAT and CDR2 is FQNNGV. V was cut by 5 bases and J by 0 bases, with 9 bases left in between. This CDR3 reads CASSQGLSTDTQYF. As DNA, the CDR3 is TGTGCCAGCAGCCAGGGTTTGAGCACAGATACGCAGTATTTT.

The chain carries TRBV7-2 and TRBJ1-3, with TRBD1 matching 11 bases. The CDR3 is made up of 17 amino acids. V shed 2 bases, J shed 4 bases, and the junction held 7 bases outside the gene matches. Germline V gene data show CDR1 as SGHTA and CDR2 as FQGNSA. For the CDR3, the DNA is TGTGCCAGCAGCTTATGGACAGGGGGCTTATTAGGAAACACCATATATTTT. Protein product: CASSLWTGGLLGNTIYF.

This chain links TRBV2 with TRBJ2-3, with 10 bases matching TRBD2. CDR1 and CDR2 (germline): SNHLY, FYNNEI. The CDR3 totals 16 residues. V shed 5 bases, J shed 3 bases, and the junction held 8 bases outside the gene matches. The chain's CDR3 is CASSSPGLAYTDTQYF. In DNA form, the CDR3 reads TGTGCCAGCAGTTCCCCGGGACTAGCGTATACAGATACGCAGTATTTT.

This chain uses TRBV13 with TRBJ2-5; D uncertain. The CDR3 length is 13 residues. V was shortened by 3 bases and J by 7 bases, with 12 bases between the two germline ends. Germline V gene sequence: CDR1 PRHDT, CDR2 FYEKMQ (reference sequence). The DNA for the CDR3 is TGTGCCAGCAGCTTGAGCGCTCTAGGGACCCAGTACTTC. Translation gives CASSLSALGTQYF.

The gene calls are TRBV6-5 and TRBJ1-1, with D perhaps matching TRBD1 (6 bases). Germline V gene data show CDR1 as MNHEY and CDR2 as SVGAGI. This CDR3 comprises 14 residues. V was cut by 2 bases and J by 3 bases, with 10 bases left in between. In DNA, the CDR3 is TGTGCCAGCAGTTACACAGGGAGGGACACTGAAGCTTTCTTT. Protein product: CASSYTGRDTEAFF.